Shown below are 32 T cell receptor beta chains from a single sample sequenced in a study of blood T cell repertoires in COVID-19. Clones were read by immunoSEQ multiplex PCR, and TCRdb kept only the in-frame ones, dropping some. This repertoire shows 110,000 to 150,000 clones, roughly 85% found once; its top ten account for 2.5% to 3%. Sequencing input: peripheral blood. These TCRs come from a man in his fifties or sixties with acute or convalescent COVID-19.

The chain uses TRBV10-3 and TRBJ2-7; weak D call: TRBD2 (5 bases). This CDR3 is built from 15 residues. Per germline, CDR1 ENHRY and CDR2 SYGVKD. V dropped 2 bases and J dropped 1 base, with 12 bases sitting between them. This CDR3 reads CAISEGGRGSYEQYF. In DNA, the CDR3 is TGTGCCATCAGTGAGGGTGGTAGAGGGTCCTACGAGCAGTACTTC.

The chain couples TRBV7-3 to TRBJ2-3; 7 bases are shared with TRBD1. V dropped 3 bases and J dropped 5; count of bases not matched to a gene: 5. Germline V gene lookup returns CDR1 SGHTA and CDR2 FQGTGA. CDR3 length equals 14 residues. The CDR3 DNA follows: TGTGCCAGCAGCTTGACAGGGTTTGGAGATACGCAGTATTTT. Its translation is CASSLTGFGDTQYF.

This CDR3 reads CASSWTHRVNSGNTIYF. For the CDR3, the DNA is TGTGCCAGCAGCTGGACCCACAGGGTGAACTCTGGAAACACCATATATTTT. V gene TRBV5-4 combines with J gene TRBJ1-3; maybe TRBD1 (6 bases). CDR3 length: 17 residues. CDR1 and CDR2 from the germline V gene are SGHNT and YYREEE (reference sequence). V lost 3 bases to trimming and J lost 0 bases, with 16 bases between them.

The gene calls are TRBV24-1 and TRBJ2-1, with 9 bases identical to TRBD1. The CDR3 is made up of 16 amino acids. V was clipped by 7 bases and J by 0 bases; unmatched bases: 6. Looked up from germline, CDR1 is KGHDR and CDR2 is SFDVKD. CDR3 sequence reads: CATSSGQGGSYNEQFF. CDR3 coding DNA: TGTGCCACCAGCTCGGGACAGGGTGGCTCCTACAATGAGCAGTTCTTC.

The chain uses TRBV30 and TRBJ1-2; D remains ambiguous. In germline, CDR1 is GTSNPN, CDR2 SVGIG (reference sequence). V was cut by 7 bases and J by 5 bases, with 17 bases left in between. CDR3 length: 13 amino acids. The CDR3 here is CASEEGEAYGYTF. The CDR3 nucleotides read TGTGCCTCCGAGGAGGGTGAGGCTTATGGCTACACCTTC.

In this sample, this clone turned up a few times. The rearrangement links TRBV19 to TRBJ1-5, with 7 bases identical to TRBD1. Germline V gives CDR1 LNHDA, CDR2 SQIVND (reference sequence). V lost 4 bases, J lost 0 bases, and 3 bases stayed unmatched. This CDR3 has 15 residues. CDR3 residues: CASSTGTVSNQPQHF. The CDR3 coding sequence is TGTGCCAGTAGTACCGGGACAGTTAGCAATCAGCCCCAGCATTTT.

The gene calls are TRBV11-2 and TRBJ1-5; D is uncertain. Germline assignment: CDR1 SGHAT and CDR2 FQNNGV. V was clipped by 0 bases and J by 1 base, with 7 bases between them. The CDR3 runs to 15 residues. CDR3 sequence reads: CASSLDSGSNQPQHF. In DNA form, the CDR3 reads TGTGCCAGCAGCTTAGATTCAGGAAGCAATCAGCCCCAGCATTTT.

This clone has a single count. The DNA of the CDR3 is TGTGCCAGCAGCTCCCCTCCCGCGGGAGGGCCCTTCGAGCAGTTCTTC. As protein: CASSSPPAGGPFEQFF. V gene TRBV7-9 combines with J gene TRBJ2-1; 9 nucleotides agree with TRBD2. This CDR3 has 16 residues. J lost 10 bases, V lost 4 bases, and 14 bases had no gene match. Germline V lookup: CDR1 SEHNR, CDR2 FQNEAQ (reference sequence).

This rearrangement joins TRBV9 to TRBJ1-6; D is unresolved. Per germline, CDR1 SGDLS and CDR2 YYNGEE. V was clipped by 0 bases and J by 11 bases, with 9 bases between them. CDR3 length: 13 residues. The DNA of the CDR3 is TGTGCCAGCAGCGTAGCCCTTTATCCACCCCTCCACTTT. This codes for CASSVALYPPLHF.

The DNA of the CDR3 is TGTGCCAGTACCCCGGGGGGCGGGTACGAGCAGTACTTC. Its translation: CASTPGGGYEQYF. The V and J genes are TRBV19 and TRBJ2-7, with D perhaps TRBD2 (7 bases). Germline loops: CDR1 LNHDA, CDR2 SQIVND (reference sequence). The CDR3 spans 13 residues. The V end was cut by 7 bases, the J end by 4 bases, with 14 bases between.

The chain couples TRBV19 to TRBJ1-1; 7 bases match TRBD1. In germline, CDR1 is LNHDA, CDR2 SQIVND (reference sequence). The J segment lost 2 bases and the V segment lost 5 bases, leaving 8 bases of the junction unmatched. The CDR3 is 15 amino acids. The CDR3 nucleotides read TGTGCCAGTAGTCCCGGGACAGATGGAAACACTGAAGCTTTCTTT. Protein product: CASSPGTDGNTEAFF.

The rearrangement links TRBV9 to TRBJ2-3; 11 bases line up with TRBD2. Germline lookup yields CDR1 SGDLS and CDR2 YYNGEE. This CDR3 is 17 amino acids long. Trimming at V came to 0 bases and at J to 2 bases, leaving 5 bases not matched to a gene. The CDR3 nucleotides read TGTGCCAGCAGCGTAGAACCTAGCGGGGGGCTCACAGATACGCAGTATTTT. Translating gives CASSVEPSGGLTDTQYF.

V and J are TRBV28 and TRBJ2-4; the D gene is possibly TRBD1 (6 bases). Between the trimmed V and J ends, which lost 2 bases and 7 bases, there was a span of 12 bases. Germline V gene lookup returns CDR1 MDHEN and CDR2 SYDVKM. CDR3 length: 14 residues. The CDR3 here is CASSLQGQLNIQYF. The CDR3, as DNA: TGTGCCAGCAGTTTACAGGGGCAGTTGAACATTCAGTACTTC. Full variable domain (missing parts from reference TRBV28 and TRBJ2-4): DVKVTQSSRYLVKRTGEKVFLECVQDMDHENMFWYRQDPGLGLRLIYFSYDVKMKEKGDIPEGYSVSREKKERFSLILESASTNQTSMYLCASSLQGQLNIQYFGAGTRLSVL.

The J gene is TRBJ2-7, the V gene TRBV10-2, with 11 bases that match TRBD1. V shed 7 bases and J 6 bases; nucleotides not matched to a gene: 8. The CDR3 has 14 amino acids. Germline CDR1 and CDR2: WSHSY and SAAADI. The CDR3 coding sequence is TGCGCCAGCAAGAGGGACAGGGGGTTTGGCGAGCAGTACTTC. Protein sequence: CASKRDRGFGEQYF.

V gene TRBV2 combines with J gene TRBJ2-1; TRBD2 matches at 10 bases. CDR1 and CDR2 from the germline V gene are SNHLY and FYNNEI. There are 13 residues in the CDR3. The J segment lost 8 bases and the V segment lost 7 bases, leaving 5 bases of the junction unmatched. The CDR3 is CASTLAGLHEQFF. DNA of the CDR3: TGTGCCAGCACACTAGCGGGGCTTCATGAGCAGTTCTTC.

The CDR3 protein is CAWSRSRSQPQHF. The CDR3 DNA is TGTGCCTGGAGTAGGTCTCGGAGTCAGCCCCAGCATTTT. The V call is TRBV30, the J call TRBJ1-5; D is undetermined. The germline V gene has CDR1 GTSNPN and CDR2 SVGIG (reference sequence). There are 13 residues in the CDR3. V was shortened by 2 bases and J by 6 bases, with 11 bases between the two germline ends.

This sequence joins TRBV6-5 and TRBJ2-7; 8 bases match TRBD1. CDR3 length: 13 residues. Germline assignment: CDR1 MNHEY and CDR2 SVGAGI. With 6 bases clipped from V and 2 bases from J, the junction kept 3 bases outside the gene matches. The CDR3 DNA reads TGTGCCAGCAGCGTGGGACAGGCCTACGAGCAGTACTTC. The encoded protein is CASSVGQAYEQYF.

The chain has TRBV12-3 or TRBV12-4 and TRBJ2-7, with 8 nucleotides matching TRBD2. V was clipped by 5 bases and J by 0 bases; unmatched bases: 0. The CDR3 has 13 amino acids. In nucleotides, the CDR3 is TGTGCCAGCAGTGGGACTAGCTCCTACGAGCAGTACTTC. It encodes CASSGTSSYEQYF.

The V call is TRBV5-1, the J call TRBJ2-1; D unclear. Per the germline V gene, CDR1 is SGHRS and CDR2 is YFSETQ. The CDR3 covers 15 residues. Trimming stripped 4 bases from V and 2 bases from J, with 13 bases between. The CDR3 loop is CASSVGGAPYNEQFF. DNA for the CDR3: TGCGCCAGCAGCGTTGGCGGCGCCCCCTACAATGAGCAGTTCTTC.

This clone is a singleton in its sample. The chain carries TRBV18 and TRBJ2-2; D is uncertain. V was trimmed by 5 bases and J by 3 bases, leaving 10 bases between them. Germline loops: CDR1 KGHSH, CDR2 LQKENI. The CDR3 is 14 amino acids. The CDR3 DNA reads TGTGCCAGCTCAGCCCGGGTAGACACCGGGGAGCTGTTTTTT. This codes for CASSARVDTGELFF.

This clone appeared a few times. The genes are TRBV9 and TRBJ1-6; D gene uncertain. This CDR3 has 15 amino acids. V lost 4 bases and J 10 bases, leaving 18 bases between the germline ends. Germline V gene sequence: CDR1 SGDLS, CDR2 YYNGEE. The CDR3 bases are TGTGCCAGCAGCCCGAGAGGTGGGCCGGGATCACCCCTCCACTTT. Protein: CASSPRGGPGSPLHF.

The CDR3 DNA sequence: TGTGCCAGCAGCCAAGATCCCTCTGCGGGCCCTTATGGCTACACCTTC. Residues: CASSQDPSAGPYGYTF. The chain joins TRBV3-1 (or the pseudogene TRBV3-2) to TRBJ1-2; no firm D call. Germline loops: CDR1 LGHDT, CDR2 YNNKEL (reference sequence). The CDR3 runs 16 residues. V shed 0 bases and J shed 5 bases, with 16 bases lying between them.

The V and J genes are TRBV18 and TRBJ2-7; 9 positions agree with TRBD2. This CDR3 region has 14 residues. V lost 2 bases and J lost 4; bases outside the gene matches: 3. Germline-derived CDR1 and CDR2 are KGHSH and LQKENI. In DNA, the CDR3 is TGTGCCAGCTCACCATCTAGCGGGAAGTACGAGCAGTACTTC. Translation: CASSPSSGKYEQYF.

This rearrangement joins TRBV18 to TRBJ2-5, with 13 bases fitting TRBD2. Unmatched junction bases numbered 6, after V lost 0 bases and J lost 5 bases. The CDR3 runs to 17 residues. The germline V gene has CDR1 KGHSH and CDR2 LQKENI. CDR3 nucleotides: TGTGCCAGCTCACCACCGGGACTAGCGGGATGGAGGGAGACCCAGTACTTC. This codes for CASSPPGLAGWRETQYF.

The chain couples TRBV2 to TRBJ2-7, with a possible D match to TRBD2 (5 bases). The CDR3 is 12 amino acids. V was pared by 8 bases and J by 3 bases, with 11 bases between. The germline CDR1 and CDR2 sequences are SNHLY and FYNNEI. The CDR3 sequence: CASRDQGYEQYF. The DNA for the CDR3 is TGTGCCAGCCGGGATCAAGGCTACGAGCAGTACTTC.

The gene calls are TRBV28 and TRBJ2-2; no clear D. CDR1 and CDR2 from the germline V gene are MDHEN and SYDVKM. V dropped 6 bases and J dropped 7 bases, with 15 bases sitting between them. CDR3 size: 14 residues. CDR3 region: CASSQPGPGGELFF. For the CDR3, the DNA is TGTGCCAGCAGCCAACCCGGTCCTGGCGGGGAGCTGTTTTTT.

This chain links TRBV6-5 with TRBJ1-4; D is unresolved. This CDR3 is built from 15 residues. Germline loops: CDR1 MNHEY, CDR2 SVGAGI. Trimming took 5 bases from V and 5 from J, leaving 15 bases between them. The CDR3, as DNA: TGTGCCAGCAGTCACAGCATCGCCCAAAATGAAAAACTGTTTTTT. Translation: CASSHSIAQNEKLFF.

The gene calls are TRBV19 and TRBJ2-3; TRBD1 matches at 9 bases. From germline, CDR1 is LNHDA and CDR2 SQIVND (reference sequence). V lost 6 bases, J lost 4 bases, and 20 bases stayed unmatched. The CDR3 runs 19 residues. CDR3 sequence reads: CASSPQAGQGPLAPDTQYF. CDR3 DNA sequence: TGTGCCAGTAGCCCACAAGCGGGACAGGGCCCTTTAGCACCAGATACGCAGTATTTT. Looking up the rest from reference TRBV19 and TRBJ2-3 gives the full variable domain: DGGITQSPKYLFRKEGQNVTLSCEQNLNHDAMYWYRQDPGQGLRLIYYSQIVNDFQKGDIAEGYSVSREKKESFPLTVTSAQKNPTAFYLCASSPQAGQGPLAPDTQYFGPGTRLTVL.

The V gene is TRBV5-1, the J gene TRBJ2-1; possible D gene TRBD2, 6 bases. Germline assignment: CDR1 SGHRS and CDR2 YFSETQ. This CDR3 has 15 residues. The V gene lost 0 bases and the J gene lost 3 bases, with 10 bases spanning the gap. CDR3 sequence reads: CASSLALAGYNEQFF. CDR3 DNA sequence: TGCGCCAGCAGCTTGGCACTAGCTGGCTACAATGAGCAGTTCTTC.

The rearrangement uses TRBV25-1 and TRBJ2-1; TRBD1 is a possible D gene (5 bases). The V end lost 0 bases, the J end lost 9 bases, and 12 bases lay between the germline ends. Germline values: CDR1 MGHDK, CDR2 SYGVNS. CDR3 length: 14 residues. CDR3 DNA: TGTGCCAGCAGTGAATATCATAACAGGCCTGAGCAGTTCTTC. Protein product: CASSEYHNRPEQFF.

This chain joins TRBV6-1 and TRBJ1-1; no reliable D call. The CDR3 runs 15 residues. In germline, CDR1 is MNHNS, CDR2 SASEGT. The ends were cut back, 3 bases at V and 5 bases at J, with 16 bases in the middle. CDR3 coding DNA: TGTGCCAGCAGTGATCTTAGTGCAGTGAGGACTGAAGCTTTCTTT. Protein product: CASSDLSAVRTEAFF.

The chain joins TRBV21-1 to TRBJ2-7; the table assigns TRBD1, which was not confirmed against the DNA. TRBV21-1 constitutes a pseudogene. The CDR3 consists of 15 residues. The CDR3 sequence: CASSEQGAPSYEQYF. The CDR3 DNA reads as TGTGCCAGCAGCGAACAGGGGGCTCCCTCTTACGAGCAGTACTTC.